This T cell receptor beta chain came from a study of PD-L1 blockade in urothelial cancer. Overall study context: Every 3 weeks, patients received intravenous atezolizumab 1,200 mg, beginning 2014. It was at 3 weeks (second dose) and 6 weeks after treatment start that blood was analyzed.

On this clone itself: Its target is not known.

Indicated time point: peripheral blood 6 weeks after treatment start. Per-patient samples, pretreatment and on-treatment, numbered 1 to 8. Study-wide findings and caveats: Sub-median blood TCR clonality before treatment predicted longer survival.

The method was immunoSEQ multiplex PCR; TCRdb's version includes in-frame clones alone and lacks a portion of them. The sample consists of under 30,000 clones, 79% of them appearing once. The input for sequencing was PBMCs, taken around atezolizumab (anti-PD-L1) treatment. This clonotype originated in a man between 65 and 85 years old with urothelial cancer.

As DNA, the CDR3 is TGTGCCAGCAGCTCTGTGGAGGGGTACGAGCAGTACTTC. Its protein product is CASSSVEGYEQYF. V and J are TRBV27 and TRBJ2-7; the D gene is possibly TRBD2 (6 bases). The germline CDR1 and CDR2 sequences are MNHEY and SMNVEV (reference sequence). CDR3 length: 13 amino acids. Trimming took 6 bases from V and 4 from J, leaving 13 bases between them.